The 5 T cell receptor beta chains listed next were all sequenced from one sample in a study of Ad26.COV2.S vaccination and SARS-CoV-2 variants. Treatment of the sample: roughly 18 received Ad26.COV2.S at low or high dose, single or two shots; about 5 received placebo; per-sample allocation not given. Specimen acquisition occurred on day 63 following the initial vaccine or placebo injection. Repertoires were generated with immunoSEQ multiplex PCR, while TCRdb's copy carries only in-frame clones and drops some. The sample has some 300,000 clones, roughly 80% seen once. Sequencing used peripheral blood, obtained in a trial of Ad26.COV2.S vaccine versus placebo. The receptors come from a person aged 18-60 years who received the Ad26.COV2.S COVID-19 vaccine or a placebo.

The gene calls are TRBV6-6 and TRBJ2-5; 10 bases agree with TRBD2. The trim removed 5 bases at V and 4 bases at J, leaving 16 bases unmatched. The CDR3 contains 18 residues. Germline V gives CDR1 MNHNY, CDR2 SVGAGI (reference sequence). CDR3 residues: CASSPGASGGVGGETQYF. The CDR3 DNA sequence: TGTGCCAGCAGTCCAGGGGCTAGCGGGGGCGTCGGGGGAGAGACCCAGTACTTC.

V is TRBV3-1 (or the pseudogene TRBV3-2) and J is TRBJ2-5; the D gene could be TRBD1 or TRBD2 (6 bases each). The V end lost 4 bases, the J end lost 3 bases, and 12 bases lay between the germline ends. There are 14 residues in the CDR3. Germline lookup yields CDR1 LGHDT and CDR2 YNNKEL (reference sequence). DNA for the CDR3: TGTGCCAGCAGCCGTAAGGGGGGTGAAGAGACCCAGTACTTC. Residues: CASSRKGGEETQYF.

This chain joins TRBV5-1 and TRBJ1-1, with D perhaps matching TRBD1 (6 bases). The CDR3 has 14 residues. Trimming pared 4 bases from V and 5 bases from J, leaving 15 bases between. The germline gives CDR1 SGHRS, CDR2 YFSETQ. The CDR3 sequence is CASSQGSYGTEAFF. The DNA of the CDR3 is TGCGCCAGCAGCCAGGGGAGTTATGGAACTGAAGCTTTCTTT.

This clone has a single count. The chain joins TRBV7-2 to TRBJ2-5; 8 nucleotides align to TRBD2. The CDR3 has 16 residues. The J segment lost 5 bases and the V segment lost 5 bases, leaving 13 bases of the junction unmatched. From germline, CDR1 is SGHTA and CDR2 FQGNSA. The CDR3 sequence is CASSPRGGHSGETQYF. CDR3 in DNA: TGTGCCAGCAGCCCCCGGGGGGGTCATTCAGGGGAGACCCAGTACTTC. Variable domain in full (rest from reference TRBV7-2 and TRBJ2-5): GAGVSQSPSNKVTEKGKDVELRCDPISGHTALYWYRQSLGQGLEFLIYFQGNSAPDKSGLPSDRFSAERTGGSVSTLTIQRTQQEDSAVYLCASSPRGGHSGETQYFGPGTRLLVL.

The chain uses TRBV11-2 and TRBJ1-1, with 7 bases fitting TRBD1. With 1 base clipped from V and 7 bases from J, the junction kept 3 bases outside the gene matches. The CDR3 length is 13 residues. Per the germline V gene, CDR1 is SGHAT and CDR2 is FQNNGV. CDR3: CASSLVAGGEAFF. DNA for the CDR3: TGTGCCAGCAGCTTAGTGGCAGGGGGTGAAGCTTTCTTT.